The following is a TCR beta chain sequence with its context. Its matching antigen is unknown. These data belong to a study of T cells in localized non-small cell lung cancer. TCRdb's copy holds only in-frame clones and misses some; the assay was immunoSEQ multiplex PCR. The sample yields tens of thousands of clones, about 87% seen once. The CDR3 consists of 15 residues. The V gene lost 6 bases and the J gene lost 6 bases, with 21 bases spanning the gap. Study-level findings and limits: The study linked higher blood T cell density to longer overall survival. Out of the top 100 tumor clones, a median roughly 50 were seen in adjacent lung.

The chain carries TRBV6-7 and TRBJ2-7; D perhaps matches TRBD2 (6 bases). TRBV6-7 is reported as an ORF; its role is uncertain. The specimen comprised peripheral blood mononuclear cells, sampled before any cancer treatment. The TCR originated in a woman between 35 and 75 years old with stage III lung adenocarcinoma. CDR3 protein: CASRVQREICREQYF. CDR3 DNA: TGTGCCAGCAGGGTTCAACGGGAGATTTGTCGCGAGCAGTACTTC.